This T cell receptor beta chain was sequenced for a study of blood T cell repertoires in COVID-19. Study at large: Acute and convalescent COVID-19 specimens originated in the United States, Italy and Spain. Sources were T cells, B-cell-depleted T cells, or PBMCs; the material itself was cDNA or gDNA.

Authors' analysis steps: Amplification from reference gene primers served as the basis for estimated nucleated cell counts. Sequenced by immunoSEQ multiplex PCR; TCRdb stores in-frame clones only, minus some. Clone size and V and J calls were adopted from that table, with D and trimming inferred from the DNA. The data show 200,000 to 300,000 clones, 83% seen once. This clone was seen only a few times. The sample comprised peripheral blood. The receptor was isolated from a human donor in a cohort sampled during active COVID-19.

CDR3 loop: CASSKGTSGGAYETQYF. CDR3 bases: TGTGCCAGCAGCAAAGGGACTAGCGGGGGGGCTTATGAGACCCAGTACTTC. The chain combines TRBV11-2 with TRBJ2-5, with 16 bases lining up with TRBD2. Germline lookup yields CDR1 SGHAT and CDR2 FQNNGV. The CDR3 covers 17 residues. The junction had 8 bases not matched to a gene; V was cut back by 5 bases and J by 5 bases.